What follows are 29 T cell receptor beta chains derived from one specimen sequenced in a study of blood T cells in healthy people across ages. It was with a sample-barcoded 5' primer and a J-beta primer mix that a second PCR of roughly 6 to 12 cycles was run. TCRdb recomputed calls from the 5' RACE reads with MiXCR, one row per CDR3 protein. The repertoire consists of approximately 880,000 distinct CDR3 sequences, with around 49% occurring once and the leading ten covering around an eighth. The sequenced sample consisted of blood. The receptors stem from a man aged 25-40 years in good health.

Concerning this clonotype itself: An end of the junction differs from the germline gene, which may be a read error. V gene TRBV7-8 combines with J gene TRBJ1-1, with TRBD1 identical over 7 bases. Germline CDR1 is SGHVS and CDR2 is FQNEAQ. This CDR3 contains 15 residues. The CDR3 sequence is CASSLGGLVNTEAFF. DNA for the CDR3: TGTGCCAGTAGCTTAGGGGGCTTGGTGAACACTGAAGCTTTCTTT. The variable domain in full, completed from reference TRBV7-8 and TRBJ1-1, reads GAGVSQSPRYKVAKRGQDVALRCDPISGHVSLFWYQQALGQGPEFLTYFQNEAQLDKSGLPSDRFFAERPEGSVSTLKIQRTQQEDSAVYLCASSLGGLVNTEAFFGQGTRLTVV.

The V gene is TRBV24-1, the J gene TRBJ2-3; 13 nucleotides match TRBD2. V shed 4 bases, J shed 0 bases, and the junction held 15 bases outside the gene matches. The CDR3 runs to 21 residues. The V gene's germline CDR1 is KGHDR and CDR2 SFDVKD. The CDR3 DNA is TGTGCCACCAGTGACTTACCCGGACTAGCGGGGGAGCTTAAGAGCACAGATACGCAGTATTTT. It encodes CATSDLPGLAGELKSTDTQYF.

This chain uses TRBV9 with TRBJ2-1; D is undetermined. Per the germline V gene, CDR1 is SGDLS and CDR2 is YYNGEE. V was cut by 2 bases and J by 8 bases, with 14 bases left in between. This CDR3 is built from 14 residues. DNA of the CDR3: TGTGCCAGCAGCGTGACCGCGCGTGTGGATGAGCAGTTCTTC. It specifies CASSVTARVDEQFF.

There are a few counts of this clonotype. The chain joins TRBV29-1 to TRBJ2-1, with 10 bases aligning to TRBD1. The CDR3 consists of 13 residues. The germline CDR1 and CDR2 sequences are SQVTM and ANQGSEA. The V gene end was trimmed by 7 bases and the J gene end by 6 bases; junction bases not matched to a gene: 6. The CDR3 DNA follows: TGCAGCGGGGACAGGGGAGGAGGCAATGAGCAGTTCTTC. The encoded protein is CSGDRGGGNEQFF.

DNA of the CDR3: TGTGCCAGCAGAGGCACAGCAACTAATGAAAAACTGTTTTTT. Its protein is CASRGTATNEKLFF. The rearrangement links TRBV2 to TRBJ1-4; no definite D call. Germline V gives CDR1 SNHLY, CDR2 FYNNEI. This CDR3 comprises 14 residues. The V and J ends lost 6 bases and 0 bases respectively, with 8 bases between them. The whole variable domain, remainder taken from reference TRBV2 and TRBJ1-4, is EPEVTQTPSHQVTQMGQEVILRCVPISNHLYFYWYRQILGQKVEFLVSFYNNEISEKSEIFDDQFSVERPDGSNFTLKIRSTKLEDSAMYFCASRGTATNEKLFFGSGTQLSVL.

The V call is TRBV12-3 or TRBV12-4, the J call TRBJ2-3, with TRBD2 identical over 8 bases. The trim removed 4 bases at V and 7 bases at J, leaving 13 bases unmatched. The CDR3 extends over 16 amino acids. The CDR3 sequence is CASSSKASGRANTQYF. The DNA for the CDR3 is TGTGCCAGCAGTTCCAAAGCGAGCGGGAGAGCAAATACGCAGTATTTT.

This clonotype has just a few counts. The CDR3 DNA is TGTGCCAGCACTTGGGACACCCTCTATGGCTACACCTTC. Amino acid sequence: CASTWDTLYGYTF. The chain has TRBV6-2 or TRBV6-3 and TRBJ1-2; D possibly corresponds to TRBD1 (6 bases). The CDR3 spans 13 residues. Looked up from germline, CDR1 is MNHEY and CDR2 is SVGEGT. V lost 7 bases, J lost 4 bases, and 13 bases lay in between.

The rearrangement uses TRBV20-1 and TRBJ2-1; maybe TRBD2 (6 bases). V lost 0 bases, J lost 2 bases, and 11 bases lay in between. The CDR3 has 15 residues. Germline V gives CDR1 DFQATT, CDR2 SNEGSKA (reference sequence). CDR3 in DNA: TGCAGTGCTAGAGAGGGGTGGGGGGCCTACAATGAGCAGTTCTTC. Its translation: CSAREGWGAYNEQFF.

The table lists this clonotype with a few counts. As DNA, the CDR3 is TGCGCCAGCAGCCAAGATTCCTTCGGAGGGAATGAGCAGTTCTTC. Protein: CASSQDSFGGNEQFF. V and J are TRBV4-1 and TRBJ2-1, with D possibly matching TRBD2 (6 bases). In germline, CDR1 is MGHRA, CDR2 YSYEKL. The CDR3 runs to 15 residues. V gave up 0 bases and J gave up 7 bases, with 13 bases separating them.

The J gene is TRBJ2-7, the V gene TRBV20-1, with a possible D match to TRBD1 (6 bases). Trimming cost V 5 bases and J 3 bases, with 11 bases left between them. The CDR3 is 12 residues long. Germline loops: CDR1 DFQATT, CDR2 SNEGSKA (reference sequence). CDR3 nucleotides: TGCAGTGCTGAGGGACACGGCTACGAGCAGTACTTC. Amino acid sequence: CSAEGHGYEQYF.

In its sample, this clonotype was seen many times. This rearrangement joins TRBV5-1 to TRBJ2-1, with a tentative D call TRBD2 (5 bases). Trimming pared 0 bases from V and 2 bases from J, leaving 6 bases between. Germline CDR1 reads SGHRS; CDR2 reads YFSETQ. The CDR3 loop spans 14 amino acids. The CDR3, as DNA: TGCGCCAGCAGCTTGGGGCGGGCCTACAATGAGCAGTTCTTC. Translation gives CASSLGRAYNEQFF.

This clonotype was recorded only once. The chain recombines TRBV6-6 with TRBJ2-5, with 12 bases fitting TRBD2. CDR3 length: 16 amino acids. V trimming: 6 bases; J trimming: 11 bases; junction bases outside the gene matches: 16. CDR1 and CDR2 (germline): MNHNY, SVGAGI (reference sequence). CDR3 coding DNA: TGTGCCAGCAGGCGAGGACTAGCGGGGCGAATCGATGAGCAGTACTTC. It encodes CASRRGLAGRIDEQYF.

This clonotype was detected a few times. The rearrangement joins TRBV7-2 to TRBJ2-7; D gene uncertain. Germline-derived CDR1 and CDR2 are SGHTA and FQGNSA. The CDR3 runs 14 residues. Trimming removed 0 bases from V and 2 bases from J, with 8 bases in between. CDR3 nucleotides: TGTGCCAGCAGCTTAGCTTTTGACGCCTACGAGCAGTACTTC. Its translation: CASSLAFDAYEQYF. Variable domain in full (rest from reference TRBV7-2 and TRBJ2-7): GAGVSQSPSNKVTEKGKDVELRCDPISGHTALYWYRQSLGQGLEFLIYFQGNSAPDKSGLPSDRFSAERTGGSVSTLTIQRTQQEDSAVYLCASSLAFDAYEQYFGPGTRLTVT.

This chain links TRBV11-3 with TRBJ1-1, with D perhaps matching TRBD1 (5 bases). V lost 4 bases and J lost 4, with 22 bases in between. The germline CDR1 and CDR2 sequences are SGHNT and YENEEA. CDR3 length: 17 amino acids. The CDR3 DNA follows: TGTGCCAGCAGCTCCCACTTGGGGGGGAGAAAGGGCACTGAAGCTTTCTTT. It specifies CASSSHLGGRKGTEAFF. The whole variable domain, filled in from reference TRBV11-3 and TRBJ1-1, reads EAGVVQSPRYKIIEKKQPVAFWCNPISGHNTLYWYLQNLGQGPELLIRYENEEAVDDSQLPKDRFSAERLKGVDSTLKIQPAELGDSAVYLCASSSHLGGRKGTEAFFGQGTRLTVV.

The CDR3 loop reads CASSESRTAGVQPQHF. CDR3 sequence (DNA): TGTGCCAGCAGTGAGAGTCGGACAGCGGGGGTACAGCCCCAGCATTTT. This chain links TRBV2 with TRBJ1-5; D might be TRBD1 (6 bases). Germline V gene sequence: CDR1 SNHLY, CDR2 FYNNEI. The CDR3 consists of 16 residues. V lost 3 bases and J lost 7, with 19 bases in between.

This clonotype was seen ten or more times. This chain uses TRBV10-3 with TRBJ1-2; 10 bases are a match to TRBD1. CDR1 ENHRY and CDR2 SYGVKD come from the germline V gene. V dropped 3 bases and J dropped 2; count of bases not matched to a gene: 6. This CDR3 comprises 16 residues. Here the CDR3 reads CAISEPGQGPNYGYTF. The CDR3, as DNA: TGTGCCATCAGTGAACCGGGACAGGGGCCGAACTATGGCTACACCTTC.

Of note for this clonotype: One junction end does not reproduce the germline sequence, and a read error may be involved. The rearrangement uses TRBV7-7 and TRBJ2-5; D gene unclear. The germline gives CDR1 SSHAT, CDR2 FNYEAQ (reference sequence). The CDR3 sequence is 13 residues long. CDR3 in amino acids: CASNLGDSETQYF. The CDR3 DNA reads TGTGCTAGCAACTTAGGAGACTCAGAGACCCAGTACTTC.

This clonotype was observed once. The V gene is TRBV7-9, the J gene TRBJ2-7; 8 bases align to TRBD1. Germline CDR1 and CDR2: SEHNR and FQNEAQ (reference sequence). The V gene end was trimmed by 3 bases and the J gene end by 3 bases; junction bases not matched to a gene: 10. The CDR3 length is 16 residues. The CDR3 sequence is CASSFDRGNQIYEQYF. The CDR3, as DNA: TGTGCCAGCAGCTTCGACAGGGGAAACCAAATCTACGAGCAGTACTTC.

There are a few counts of this clonotype. The chain employs TRBV25-1 and TRBJ2-1; no clear D gene. V lost 4 bases, J lost 9 bases, and 13 bases lay in between. Germline V CDR1 and CDR2: MGHDK, SYGVNS. The CDR3 is 13 amino acids. The CDR3, as DNA: TGTGCCAGCAGTGTGGCACTAAATAGTGAGCAGTTCTTC. Translation gives CASSVALNSEQFF.

The chain employs TRBV6-2 or TRBV6-3 and TRBJ2-7, with D possibly TRBD1 on 6 matching bases. Trimming stripped 4 bases from V and 4 bases from J, with 17 bases between. Germline values: CDR1 MNHEY, CDR2 SVGEGT. This CDR3 has 15 residues. CDR3 residues: CASSSTGGRGYEQYF. DNA of the CDR3: TGTGCCAGCAGTTCAACCGGTGGCAGGGGATACGAGCAGTACTTC.

V is TRBV7-9 and J is TRBJ2-7; no clear D. Between the trimmed V and J ends, which lost 4 bases and 4 bases, there was a span of 20 bases. Germline V gene lookup returns CDR1 SEHNR and CDR2 FQNEAQ (reference sequence). This CDR3 has 16 residues. CDR3 in DNA: TGTGCCAGCAGCTCGACCCGGGCCTTTCTCTATTACGAGCAGTACTTC. Encoded protein: CASSSTRAFLYYEQYF.

This clonotype was seen a single time. This chain links TRBV5-4 with TRBJ2-5; perhaps TRBD1 as D (5 bases). Germline V gives CDR1 SGHNT, CDR2 YYREEE (reference sequence). V lost 4 bases and J lost 11, with 21 bases in between. This CDR3 spans 14 amino acids. The CDR3 sequence is CASSLDSFYNEQYF. In DNA form, the CDR3 reads TGTGCCAGCAGCCTAGACAGTTTTTACAATGAGCAGTACTTC.

The rearrangement uses TRBV29-1 and TRBJ1-1, with 11 nucleotides matching TRBD1. The trim removed 5 bases at V and 1 base at J, leaving 6 bases unmatched. Per germline, CDR1 SQVTM and CDR2 ANQGSEA. CDR3 length: 15 residues. The CDR3 sequence: CSVRGQGGRNTEAFF. CDR3 DNA: TGCAGCGTTAGGGGACAGGGGGGCCGGAACACTGAAGCTTTCTTT.

This clonotype was observed at least ten times. CDR3 nucleotides: TGTGCCAGCAGTTTGGCAACTAGCGGGTACAATGAGCAGTTCTTC. Its protein is CASSLATSGYNEQFF. The V call is TRBV28, the J call TRBJ2-1; 9 nucleotides agree with TRBD2. Germline loops: CDR1 MDHEN, CDR2 SYDVKM. This CDR3 contains 15 residues. The ends lost 3 bases at V and 4 bases at J; junction bases unmatched: 4. Based on the CDR3 plus reference TRBV28 and TRBJ2-1, the full variable domain is DVKVTQSSRYLVKRTGEKVFLECVQDMDHENMFWYRQDPGLGLRLIYFSYDVKMKEKGDIPEGYSVSREKKERFSLILESASTNQTSMYLCASSLATSGYNEQFFGPGTRLTVL.

The chain has TRBV29-1 and TRBJ2-1, with 7 bases matching TRBD1. The CDR3 contains 15 residues. Losses at the gene ends were 7 bases for V and 1 base for J; bases not matched to a gene: 10. Germline CDR1 reads SQVTM; CDR2 reads ANQGSEA. CDR3 in DNA: TGCAGCGGTGATAGCGCGACAGGGTCCTACAATGAGCAGTTCTTC. Its protein is CSGDSATGSYNEQFF.

In the case of this clonotype: A much larger clonotype is one base distant, so this may be a read error. The chain employs TRBV6-2 or TRBV6-3 and TRBJ2-7; perhaps TRBD1 as D (5 bases). The CDR3 has 15 amino acids. V lost 6 bases, J lost 5 bases, and 20 bases lay in between. CDR1 and CDR2 (germline): MNHEY, SVGEGT. CDR3 loop: CASRRQQDPSDEQYF. Here the CDR3 DNA reads TGTGCCAGCAGAAGACAACAGGACCCCAGCGACGAGCAGTACTTC.

This clonotype came up once. The rearrangement joins TRBV12-3 or TRBV12-4 to TRBJ2-3, with a tentative D call TRBD1 (6 bases). The V and J ends lost 3 bases and 6 bases respectively, with 13 bases between them. CDR3 length equals 14 residues. The CDR3 here is CASSFNLGADTQYF. The DNA for the CDR3 is TGTGCCAGCAGTTTTAACTTGGGGGCGGATACGCAGTATTTT.

This chain joins TRBV6-5 and TRBJ2-1, with 10 bases aligning to TRBD1. The CDR3 runs to 15 residues. Germline-derived CDR1 and CDR2 are MNHEY and SVGAGI. J lost 10 bases, V lost 6 bases, and 12 bases had no gene match. DNA for the CDR3: TGTGCCAGCAGGCAGACGACAGGGGGCTACTACGAGCAGTTCTTC. It translates to CASRQTTGGYYEQFF.

This clonotype was seen more than once but under ten times. The CDR3, as DNA: TGCGCCAGCAGCTTTGGGACAGGGCGTAACTATGGCTACACCTTC. It is translated as CASSFGTGRNYGYTF. The genes are TRBV4-1 and TRBJ1-2; 9 bases map to TRBD1. The CDR3 runs to 15 residues. Germline lookup yields CDR1 MGHRA and CDR2 YSYEKL. Trimming cost V 5 bases and J 1 base; bases outside gene matches: 5.